This TCR beta chain came from a study of blood T cell repertoires in COVID-19. Study context: COVID-19 samples from acute and convalescent phases originated in the United States, Italy and Spain.

The table came from immunoSEQ multiplex PCR; TCRdb's copy has only in-frame clones and leaves some out. The sample consists of some 200,000 clones, around 81% of them appearing once. The V and J ends lost 3 bases and 2 bases, in that order; junction bases with no gene match: 7. Germline CDR1 is MNHEY and CDR2 is SMNVEV (reference sequence). The CDR3 covers 15 residues. The chain combines TRBV27 with TRBJ2-7; 7 bases are a match to TRBD1. What was sequenced was peripheral blood. The sequence was obtained from a human donor with acute or convalescent COVID-19. The donor label of this sample is uncertain. The CDR3 DNA follows: TGTGCCAGCAGTTTTACCGGGACAGAGACCTACGAGCAGTACTTC. It yields the protein CASSFTGTETYEQYF.